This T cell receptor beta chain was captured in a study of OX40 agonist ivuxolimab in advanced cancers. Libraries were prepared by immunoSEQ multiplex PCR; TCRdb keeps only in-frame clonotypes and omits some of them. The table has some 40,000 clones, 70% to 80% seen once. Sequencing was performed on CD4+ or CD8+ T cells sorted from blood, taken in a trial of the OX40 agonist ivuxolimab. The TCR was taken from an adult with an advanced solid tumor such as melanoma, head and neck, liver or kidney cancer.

In DNA, the CDR3 is TGTGCCACCTCTAGTCAGCCGCCCTACGAGCAGTACTTC. Its translation: CATSSQPPYEQYF. The chain carries TRBV6-1 and TRBJ2-7; D unclear. CDR3 size: 13 residues. The V end was cut by 10 bases, the J end by 2 bases, with 15 bases between. The germline V gene has CDR1 MNHNS and CDR2 SASEGT.